This T cell receptor beta chain is from a study of blood T cell repertoires in COVID-19. Background on the study: Acute and convalescent COVID-19 specimens originated in the United States, Italy and Spain. T cells, B-cell-depleted T cells, or PBMCs supplied cDNA or gDNA.

CDR3 length: 15 residues. V shed 0 bases, J shed 5 bases, and the junction held 4 bases outside the gene matches. Per germline, CDR1 LGHNA and CDR2 YNFKEQ. How the authors handled the data: Reference gene primer amplification in the assay estimated nucleated cell counts. Clones were sequenced by immunoSEQ multiplex PCR, and TCRdb holds only the in-frame ones, with some missing. That table supplies the V and J calls and clone size; D and trimming were determined from the DNA. The sample carries 90,000 to 110,000 clones, around four fifths recorded once. The material sequenced was peripheral blood. The rearrangement joins TRBV4-2 to TRBJ2-5; 9 bases are a match to TRBD2. This clonotype originated in a woman aged 55 to 70 with acute or convalescent COVID-19. DNA for the CDR3: TGTGCCAGCAGCCAAGAGGGTCTAGCGGGGGAGACCCAGTACTTC. It translates to CASSQEGLAGETQYF.